These T cell receptor beta chains were read from a single sample in a study of T cell repertoires in cytomegalovirus infection. Via MiXCR, TCRdb re-called the reads, giving one row per CDR3 protein. Of roughly 230,000 distinct CDR3 sequences in the sample, 22% are singletons; the top ten hold about 20%. Sample: CD8+ T cells from PBMCs. Receptors were obtained from a human donor in good health (CMV status not recorded). Some clones in this sample may be carry-over from other donors' samples. Both conserved end residues are part of each CDR3. The order of the fields is J gene, D gene, clone size, V gene, CDR3 protein, CDR3 DNA. D genes are given only for firm matches. A row's size may be missing; if present it is once, few, many or a size class.

j_call: TRBJ2-7; d_call: TRBD2; clone_size: many; v_call: TRBV12-3/TRBV12-4; cdr3_aa: CASSSGTSGGKSSYEQYF; cdr3_nt: TGTGCCAGCAGTTCCGGGACTAGCGGGGGGAAAAGCTCCTACGAGCAGTACTTC
j_call: TRBJ2-1; d_call: -; clone_size: -; v_call: TRBV14; cdr3_aa: CASSQIYYEQFF; cdr3_nt: TGTGCCAGCAGCCAAATTTACTATGAGCAGTTCTTC
j_call: TRBJ2-7; d_call: -; clone_size: few; v_call: TRBV19; cdr3_aa: CASSFWGAHEQYF; cdr3_nt: TGTGCCAGTAGTTTCTGGGGGGCTCACGAGCAGTACTTC
j_call: TRBJ2-5; d_call: TRBD2; clone_size: many; v_call: TRBV2; cdr3_aa: CASSERWSSGGPGETQYF; cdr3_nt: TGTGCCAGCAGTGAAAGATGGAGTAGCGGGGGGCCCGGAGAGACCCAGTACTTC
j_call: TRBJ2-1; d_call: TRBD2; clone_size: -; v_call: TRBV7-9; cdr3_aa: CASSARLAGAPGDEQFF; cdr3_nt: TGTGCCAGCAGCGCCAGACTAGCGGGGGCCCCGGGGGATGAGCAGTTCTTC
j_call: TRBJ2-3; d_call: -; clone_size: -; v_call: TRBV12-3/TRBV12-4; cdr3_aa: CASSFGTTTDTQYF; cdr3_nt: TGTGCCAGCAGTTTCGGTACTACCACAGATACGCAGTATTTT
j_call: TRBJ2-7; d_call: TRBD2; clone_size: -; v_call: TRBV5-6; cdr3_aa: CASSFTSGGSSYEQYF; cdr3_nt: TGTGCCAGCAGCTTCACTAGCGGGGGAAGCTCCTACGAGCAGTACTTC
j_call: TRBJ2-5; d_call: TRBD2; clone_size: many; v_call: TRBV7-2; cdr3_aa: CASSLGGVSGGEETQYF; cdr3_nt: TGTGCCAGCAGCTTAGGGGGTGTTAGCGGGGGGGAAGAGACCCAGTACTTC
j_call: TRBJ2-5; d_call: TRBD2; clone_size: -; v_call: TRBV2; cdr3_aa: CASSATSGGHETQYF; cdr3_nt: TGTGCCAGCAGCGCCACTAGCGGGGGCCATGAGACCCAGTACTTC
j_call: TRBJ1-2; d_call: -; clone_size: -; v_call: TRBV29-1; cdr3_aa: CSVVDQGQNYGYTF; cdr3_nt: TGCAGCGTTGTCGATCAGGGGCAGAACTATGGCTACACCTTC
j_call: TRBJ2-1; d_call: TRBD2; clone_size: -; v_call: TRBV6-2/TRBV6-3; cdr3_aa: CASIPRLAASYNEQFF; cdr3_nt: TGTGCCAGCATCCCCCGACTAGCCGCCTCCTACAATGAGCAGTTCTTC
j_call: TRBJ1-1; d_call: -; clone_size: few; v_call: TRBV11-1; cdr3_aa: CASSPLTEEPFF; cdr3_nt: TGTGCCAGCAGCCCTCTCACAGAGGAACCTTTCTTT
j_call: TRBJ2-3; d_call: TRBD2; clone_size: many; v_call: TRBV7-9; cdr3_aa: CASSPARGGYSTDTQYF; cdr3_nt: TGTGCCAGCAGCCCCGCCCGGGGGGGGTATAGCACAGATACGCAGTATTTT
j_call: TRBJ1-2; d_call: TRBD1; clone_size: few; v_call: TRBV29-1; cdr3_aa: CSVRTGDNYGYTF; cdr3_nt: TGCAGCGTTAGGACAGGGGATAACTATGGCTACACCTTC
j_call: TRBJ1-1; d_call: -; clone_size: few; v_call: TRBV5-6; cdr3_aa: CASSFTTENTEAFF; cdr3_nt: TGTGCCAGCAGCTTCACGACGGAGAACACTGAAGCTTTCTTT
j_call: TRBJ2-2; d_call: -; clone_size: many; v_call: TRBV7-9; cdr3_aa: CASSLVAITGELFF; cdr3_nt: TGTGCCAGCAGCTTAGTCGCGATCACCGGGGAGCTGTTTTTT
j_call: TRBJ2-7; d_call: -; clone_size: few; v_call: TRBV9; cdr3_aa: CASSVEGVSYVEQYF; cdr3_nt: TGTGCCAGCAGCGTAGAAGGAGTGAGCTACGTGGAGCAGTACTTC
j_call: TRBJ1-1; d_call: -; clone_size: -; v_call: TRBV7-6; cdr3_aa: CASSLAGETEAFF; cdr3_nt: TGTGCCAGCAGCTTAGCAGGGGAAACTGAAGCTTTCTTT
j_call: TRBJ2-1; d_call: -; clone_size: many; v_call: TRBV12-3/TRBV12-4; cdr3_aa: CASSLGQFVLYEQFF; cdr3_nt: TGTGCCAGCAGTCTCGGGCAGTTCGTTCTATATGAGCAGTTCTTC
j_call: TRBJ1-4; d_call: -; clone_size: -; v_call: TRBV7-2; cdr3_aa: CASSLYPGEFDEKLFF; cdr3_nt: TGTGCCAGCAGCTTATACCCCGGGGAGTTCGATGAAAAACTGTTTTTT
j_call: TRBJ2-5; d_call: -; clone_size: many; v_call: TRBV7-2; cdr3_aa: CASSLDDISSRETQYF; cdr3_nt: TGTGCCAGCAGCTTAGATGACATCTCTAGCAGGGAGACCCAGTACTTC
j_call: TRBJ2-5; d_call: TRBD2; clone_size: many; v_call: TRBV6-5; cdr3_aa: CASSYRKRGGPETQYF; cdr3_nt: TGTGCCAGCAGTTACAGGAAGCGGGGGGGCCCGGAGACCCAGTACTTC
j_call: TRBJ1-4; d_call: -; clone_size: few; v_call: TRBV29-1; cdr3_aa: CSGAGGAGEKLFF; cdr3_nt: TGCAGCGGCGCGGGGGGGGCCGGAGAAAAACTGTTTTTT
j_call: TRBJ2-7; d_call: -; clone_size: few; v_call: TRBV29-1; cdr3_aa: CSVEAGAPYEQYF; cdr3_nt: TGCAGCGTTGAGGCAGGGGCACCCTACGAGCAGTACTTC
j_call: TRBJ2-7; d_call: TRBD1; clone_size: few; v_call: TRBV28; cdr3_aa: CASKEGTGLGEQYF; cdr3_nt: TGTGCCAGCAAGGAGGGGACAGGACTCGGCGAGCAGTACTTC
j_call: TRBJ2-3; d_call: TRBD2; clone_size: few; v_call: TRBV5-6; cdr3_aa: CASSSVGAGGHLLADTQYF; cdr3_nt: TGTGCCAGCAGCTCCGTCGGGGCGGGGGGGCACCTCTTGGCAGATACGCAGTATTTT
j_call: TRBJ1-1; d_call: -; clone_size: -; v_call: TRBV14; cdr3_aa: CASSQVPLGMNTEAFF; cdr3_nt: TGTGCCAGCAGCCAAGTCCCCCTAGGGATGAACACTGAAGCTTTCTTT
j_call: TRBJ1-5; d_call: -; clone_size: -; v_call: TRBV12-3/TRBV12-4; cdr3_aa: CASSLSRQPQHF; cdr3_nt: TGTGCCAGCAGTTTAAGTCGGCAGCCCCAGCATTTT
j_call: TRBJ2-7; d_call: TRBD1; clone_size: many; v_call: TRBV7-8; cdr3_aa: CASTSADRETDEQYF; cdr3_nt: TGTGCCAGCACCTCAGCCGACAGGGAGACCGACGAGCAGTACTTC
j_call: TRBJ2-5; d_call: -; clone_size: -; v_call: TRBV28; cdr3_aa: CASSFNPTLSETQYF; cdr3_nt: TGTGCCAGCAGTTTTAATCCGACACTTTCAGAGACCCAGTACTTC
j_call: TRBJ1-2; d_call: TRBD1; clone_size: few; v_call: TRBV28; cdr3_aa: CASSSTGLYGYTF; cdr3_nt: TGTGCCAGCAGTTCGACAGGGCTCTATGGCTACACCTTC
j_call: TRBJ2-3; d_call: TRBD2; clone_size: -; v_call: TRBV7-6; cdr3_aa: CASSPRGVASTDTQYF; cdr3_nt: TGTGCCAGCAGCCCCCGGGGGGTAGCTAGCACAGATACGCAGTATTTT
j_call: TRBJ1-1; d_call: -; clone_size: -; v_call: TRBV29-1; cdr3_aa: CSVEDRSRTNTEAFF; cdr3_nt: TGCAGCGTTGAAGATCGGAGCAGGACGAACACTGAAGCTTTCTTT
j_call: TRBJ2-3; d_call: TRBD2; clone_size: -; v_call: TRBV7-9; cdr3_aa: CASSLVGLQDTQYF; cdr3_nt: TGTGCCAGCAGCCTTGTGGGACTACAAGATACGCAGTATTTT
j_call: TRBJ2-5; d_call: -; clone_size: -; v_call: TRBV10-3; cdr3_aa: CAISESRAGGETQYF; cdr3_nt: TGTGCCATCAGTGAAAGTCGCGCTGGCGGGGAGACCCAGTACTTC
j_call: TRBJ1-1; d_call: TRBD1; clone_size: -; v_call: TRBV27; cdr3_aa: CASSLLGTGTEAFF; cdr3_nt: TGTGCCAGCAGTTTATTGGGGACAGGCACTGAAGCTTTCTTT
j_call: TRBJ2-1; d_call: -; clone_size: -; v_call: TRBV30; cdr3_aa: CAWTSDGYNEQFF; cdr3_nt: TGTGCCTGGACTTCGGACGGCTACAATGAGCAGTTCTTC
j_call: TRBJ1-1; d_call: -; clone_size: -; v_call: TRBV7-9; cdr3_aa: CASSYRVPEAFF; cdr3_nt: TGTGCCAGCAGCTACAGGGTCCCTGAAGCTTTCTTT
j_call: TRBJ2-5; d_call: -; clone_size: many; v_call: TRBV7-9; cdr3_aa: CASSLAAGEETQYF; cdr3_nt: TGTGCCAGCAGCTTAGCGGCAGGGGAAGAGACCCAGTACTTC
j_call: TRBJ2-1; d_call: -; clone_size: -; v_call: TRBV11-2; cdr3_aa: CASSLVWTEQFF; cdr3_nt: TGTGCCAGCAGCTTAGTTTGGACAGAGCAGTTCTTC
j_call: TRBJ1-2; d_call: TRBD1; clone_size: -; v_call: TRBV20-1; cdr3_aa: CSAPPGGNNYGYTF; cdr3_nt: TGCAGTGCTCCCCCAGGGGGAAATAACTATGGCTACACCTTC
j_call: TRBJ1-5; d_call: -; clone_size: many; v_call: TRBV28; cdr3_aa: CASSFPQNNQPQHF; cdr3_nt: TGTGCCAGCAGTTTCCCACAGAACAATCAGCCCCAGCATTTT
j_call: TRBJ2-1; d_call: TRBD2; clone_size: -; v_call: TRBV24-1; cdr3_aa: CATSDTVAGPSYNEQFF; cdr3_nt: TGTGCCACCAGTGACACTGTAGCGGGGCCCTCCTACAATGAGCAGTTCTTC
j_call: TRBJ2-3; d_call: TRBD2; clone_size: few; v_call: TRBV28; cdr3_aa: CASRHFGLAGNTDTQYF; cdr3_nt: TGTGCCAGCAGGCACTTCGGACTAGCGGGGAACACAGATACGCAGTATTTT
j_call: TRBJ2-1; d_call: -; clone_size: -; v_call: TRBV28; cdr3_aa: CASTRGMGNEQFF; cdr3_nt: TGTGCCAGCACCCGGGGGATGGGCAATGAGCAGTTCTTC
j_call: TRBJ2-7; d_call: -; clone_size: -; v_call: TRBV20-1; cdr3_aa: CSARVRSSREQYF; cdr3_nt: TGCAGTGCTAGGGTACGGTCGAGCAGGGAGCAGTACTTC
j_call: TRBJ1-4; d_call: TRBD1; clone_size: once; v_call: TRBV7-8; cdr3_aa: CVSSPRQGGGEKLFF; cdr3_nt: TGTGTCAGCAGCCCCCGACAGGGTGGAGGTGAAAAACTGTTTTTT
j_call: TRBJ2-7; d_call: TRBD1; clone_size: -; v_call: TRBV6-2/TRBV6-3; cdr3_aa: CASSWGQVSYEQYF; cdr3_nt: TGTGCCAGCAGTTGGGGACAGGTCTCCTACGAGCAGTACTTC
j_call: TRBJ2-5; d_call: TRBD1; clone_size: -; v_call: TRBV20-1; cdr3_aa: CSVTDRQETQYF; cdr3_nt: TGCAGTGTTACGGACAGGCAAGAGACCCAGTACTTC
j_call: TRBJ1-6; d_call: -; clone_size: few; v_call: TRBV27; cdr3_aa: CASSLDNSPLHF; cdr3_nt: TGTGCCAGCAGTTTGGACAATTCACCCCTCCACTTT
j_call: TRBJ2-3; d_call: -; clone_size: few; v_call: TRBV29-1; cdr3_aa: CSVEEFTDTQYF; cdr3_nt: TGCAGCGTTGAGGAGTTTACAGATACGCAGTATTTT
j_call: TRBJ2-3; d_call: -; clone_size: -; v_call: TRBV5-1; cdr3_aa: CASSERRGTDTQYF; cdr3_nt: TGCGCCAGCAGCGAGAGGCGGGGCACAGATACGCAGTATTTT
j_call: TRBJ1-5; d_call: TRBD1; clone_size: -; v_call: TRBV28; cdr3_aa: CASSFFPGQGKEGNQPQHF; cdr3_nt: TGTGCCAGCAGTTTTTTTCCGGGACAGGGGAAGGAAGGCAATCAGCCCCAGCATTTT
j_call: TRBJ1-1; d_call: -; clone_size: -; v_call: TRBV2; cdr3_aa: CASSELLGMNTEAFF; cdr3_nt: TGTGCCAGCAGTGAACTGTTGGGGATGAACACTGAAGCTTTCTTT
j_call: TRBJ2-1; d_call: -; clone_size: many; v_call: TRBV2; cdr3_aa: CASSEVPRPEQFF; cdr3_nt: TGTGCCAGCAGTGAGGTCCCAAGGCCTGAGCAGTTCTTC